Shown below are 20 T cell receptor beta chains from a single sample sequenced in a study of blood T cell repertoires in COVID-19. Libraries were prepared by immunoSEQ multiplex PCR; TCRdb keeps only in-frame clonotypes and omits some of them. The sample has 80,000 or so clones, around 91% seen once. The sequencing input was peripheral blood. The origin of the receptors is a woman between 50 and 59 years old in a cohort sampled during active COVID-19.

The CDR3 coding sequence is TGTGCCACCAGTGGCCCTCTAGCGGCCTCCTACAATGAGCAGTTCTTC. Translated, it gives CATSGPLAASYNEQFF. V is TRBV24-1 and J is TRBJ2-1, with 7 bases lining up with TRBD2. J gave up 0 bases and V 5 bases, and 6 bases lay outside the gene matches. The CDR3 is 16 residues long. Germline assignment: CDR1 KGHDR and CDR2 SFDVKD.

CDR3 in amino acids: CASIQGTSGRAGYNEQFF. In DNA, the CDR3 is TGTGCCAGTATCCAAGGGACTAGCGGGAGGGCCGGCTACAATGAGCAGTTCTTC. The genes are TRBV19 and TRBJ2-1, with 16 bases that match TRBD2. Germline V CDR1 and CDR2: LNHDA, SQIVND (reference sequence). The CDR3 totals 18 residues. With V trimmed by 7 bases and J by 3 bases, 9 bases remained unmatched.

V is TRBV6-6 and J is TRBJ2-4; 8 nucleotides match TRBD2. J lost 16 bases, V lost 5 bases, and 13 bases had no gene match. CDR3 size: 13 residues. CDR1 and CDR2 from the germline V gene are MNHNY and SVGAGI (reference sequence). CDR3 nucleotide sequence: TGTGCCAGCAGTGACGTCGGGGAAGCGGGAGTCTACTTC. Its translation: CASSDVGEAGVYF.

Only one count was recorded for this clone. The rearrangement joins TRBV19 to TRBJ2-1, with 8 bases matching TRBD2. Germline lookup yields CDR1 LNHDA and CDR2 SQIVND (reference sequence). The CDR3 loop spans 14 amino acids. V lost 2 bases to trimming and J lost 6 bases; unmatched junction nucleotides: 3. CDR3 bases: TGTGCCAGTAGTATAACGGGAGGGTTCAATGAGCAGTTCTTC. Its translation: CASSITGGFNEQFF.

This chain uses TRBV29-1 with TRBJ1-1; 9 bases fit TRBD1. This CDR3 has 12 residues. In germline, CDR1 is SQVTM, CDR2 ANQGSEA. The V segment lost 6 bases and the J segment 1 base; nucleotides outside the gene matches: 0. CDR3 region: CSVGQGNTEAFF. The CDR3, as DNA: TGCAGCGTGGGACAGGGGAACACTGAAGCTTTCTTT.

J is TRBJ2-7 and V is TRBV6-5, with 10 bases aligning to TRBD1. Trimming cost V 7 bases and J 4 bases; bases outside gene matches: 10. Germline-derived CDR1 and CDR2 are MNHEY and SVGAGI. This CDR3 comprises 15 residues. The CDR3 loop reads CASKYPGTGAYEQYF. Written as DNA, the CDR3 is TGTGCCAGCAAGTACCCTGGGACAGGGGCGTACGAGCAGTACTTC.

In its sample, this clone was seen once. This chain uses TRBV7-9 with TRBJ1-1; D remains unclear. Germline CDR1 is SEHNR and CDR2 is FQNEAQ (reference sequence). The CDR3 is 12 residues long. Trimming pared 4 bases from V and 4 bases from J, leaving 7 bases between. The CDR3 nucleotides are TGTGCCAGCAGCTCAGTTGGCACTGAAGCTTTCTTT. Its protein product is CASSSVGTEAFF.

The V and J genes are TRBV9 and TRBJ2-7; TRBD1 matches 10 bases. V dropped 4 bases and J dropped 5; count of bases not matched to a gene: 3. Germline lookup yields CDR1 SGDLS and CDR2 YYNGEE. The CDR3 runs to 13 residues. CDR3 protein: CASSRDRGNEQYF. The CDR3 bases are TGTGCCAGCAGCCGGGACAGGGGTAACGAGCAGTACTTC.

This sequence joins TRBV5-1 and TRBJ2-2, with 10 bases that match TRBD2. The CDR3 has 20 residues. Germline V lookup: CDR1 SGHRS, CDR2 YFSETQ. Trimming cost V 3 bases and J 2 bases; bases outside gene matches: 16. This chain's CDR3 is CASSSSPWTSGVLNTGELFF. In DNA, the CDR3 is TGCGCCAGCAGCTCCTCCCCCTGGACTAGCGGTGTCCTTAACACCGGGGAGCTGTTTTTT.

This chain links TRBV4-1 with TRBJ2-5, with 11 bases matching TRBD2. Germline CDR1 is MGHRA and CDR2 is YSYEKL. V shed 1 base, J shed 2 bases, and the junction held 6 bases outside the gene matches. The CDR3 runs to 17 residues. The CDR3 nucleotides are TGCGCCAGCAGCCAAGGGCTAGCGGGGGGTCTACAAGAGACCCAGTACTTC. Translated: CASSQGLAGGLQETQYF.

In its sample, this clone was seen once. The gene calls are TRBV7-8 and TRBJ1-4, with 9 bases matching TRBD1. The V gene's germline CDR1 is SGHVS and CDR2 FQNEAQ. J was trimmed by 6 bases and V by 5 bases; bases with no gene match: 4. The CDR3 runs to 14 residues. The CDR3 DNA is TGTGCCAGCAGCGATACAGGGGGCCATGAAAAACTGTTTTTT. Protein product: CASSDTGGHEKLFF. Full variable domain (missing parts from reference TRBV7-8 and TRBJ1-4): GAGVSQSPRYKVAKRGQDVALRCDPISGHVSLFWYQQALGQGPEFLTYFQNEAQLDKSGLPSDRFFAERPEGSVSTLKIQRTQQEDSAVYLCASSDTGGHEKLFFGSGTQLSVL.

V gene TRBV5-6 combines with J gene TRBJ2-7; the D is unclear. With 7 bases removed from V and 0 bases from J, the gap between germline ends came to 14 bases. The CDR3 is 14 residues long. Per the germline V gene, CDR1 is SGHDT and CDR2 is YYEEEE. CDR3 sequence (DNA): TGTGCCAGCCACGAGGCGAGCGCCTCCTACGAGCAGTACTTC. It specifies CASHEASASYEQYF.

Here the CDR3 reads CATSPTRQGNYGYTF. The CDR3 region has the DNA TGTGCCACCAGCCCCACGCGACAGGGCAACTATGGCTACACCTTC. V gene TRBV15 combines with J gene TRBJ1-2; 7 nucleotides match TRBD1. V was pared by 5 bases and J by 2 bases, with 8 bases of the junction left unmatched. Germline lookup yields CDR1 LNHNV and CDR2 YYDKDF (reference sequence). CDR3 length: 15 amino acids.

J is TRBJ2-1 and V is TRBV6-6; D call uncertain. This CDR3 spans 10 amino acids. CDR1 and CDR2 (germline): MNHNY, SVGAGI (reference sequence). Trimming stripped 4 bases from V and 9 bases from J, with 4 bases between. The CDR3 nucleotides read TGTGCCAGCAGTTCTAGTGAGCAGTTCTTC. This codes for CASSSSEQFF.

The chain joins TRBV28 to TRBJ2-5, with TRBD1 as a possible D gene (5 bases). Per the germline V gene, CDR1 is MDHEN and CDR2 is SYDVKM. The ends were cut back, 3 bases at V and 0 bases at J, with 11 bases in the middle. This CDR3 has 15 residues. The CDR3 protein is CASSLGLDNQETQYF. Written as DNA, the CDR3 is TGTGCCAGCAGTTTGGGGTTGGACAACCAAGAGACCCAGTACTTC.

CDR3 DNA sequence: TGTGCCAGCATCGGGACACCTACTCGCTACGAGCAGTACTTC. Translated: CASIGTPTRYEQYF. The rearrangement links TRBV28 to TRBJ2-7, with D tentatively TRBD1 (6 bases). Germline CDR1 reads MDHEN; CDR2 reads SYDVKM. The CDR3 length is 14 residues. Trimming pared 7 bases from V and 3 bases from J, leaving 16 bases between. The complete variable domain, with remaining parts taken from reference TRBV28 and TRBJ2-7, reads DVKVTQSSRYLVKRTGEKVFLECVQDMDHENMFWYRQDPGLGLRLIYFSYDVKMKEKGDIPEGYSVSREKKERFSLILESASTNQTSMYLCASIGTPTRYEQYFGPGTRLTVT.

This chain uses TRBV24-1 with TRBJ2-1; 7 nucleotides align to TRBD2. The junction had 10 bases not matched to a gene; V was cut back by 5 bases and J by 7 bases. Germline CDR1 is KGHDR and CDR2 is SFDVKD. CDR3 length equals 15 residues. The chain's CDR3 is CATSAPSGVLNEQFF. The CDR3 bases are TGTGCCACCAGTGCCCCAAGCGGGGTCCTGAATGAGCAGTTCTTC.

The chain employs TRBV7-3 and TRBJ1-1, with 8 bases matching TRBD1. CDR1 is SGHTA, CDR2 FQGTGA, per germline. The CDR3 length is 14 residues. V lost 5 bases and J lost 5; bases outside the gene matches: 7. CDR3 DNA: TGTGCCAGCAGCAAAGGGACAGGAAAAACTGAAGCTTTCTTT. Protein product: CASSKGTGKTEAFF.

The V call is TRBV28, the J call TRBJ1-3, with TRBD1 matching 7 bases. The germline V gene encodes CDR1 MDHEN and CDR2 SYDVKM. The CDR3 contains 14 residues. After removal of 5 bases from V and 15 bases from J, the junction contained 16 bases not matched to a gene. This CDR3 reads CASSPHRQGSPGYF. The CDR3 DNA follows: TGTGCCAGCAGTCCCCACCGACAGGGTTCCCCCGGATATTTT.

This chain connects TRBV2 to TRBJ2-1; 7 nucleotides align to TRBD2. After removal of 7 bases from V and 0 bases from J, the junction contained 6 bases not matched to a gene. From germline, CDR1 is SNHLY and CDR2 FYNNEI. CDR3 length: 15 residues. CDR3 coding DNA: TGTGCCAGCACCCCTAGCGGCAGCTCCTACAATGAGCAGTTCTTC. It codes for CASTPSGSSYNEQFF.